Below are 16 T cell receptor beta chains sequenced from a single sample in a study of blood T cell repertoires in COVID-19. Profiled with immunoSEQ multiplex PCR; TCRdb holds only in-frame clones, not every one. Of 150,000 or so clones detected, roughly 84% appear once; the ten largest clones hold around 0.63%. The sample consisted of peripheral blood. The source is a man in his sixties with COVID-19, enrolled during active disease.

The V and J genes are TRBV7-6 and TRBJ2-5, with 16 bases lining up with TRBD2. Germline loops: CDR1 SGHVS, CDR2 FNYEAQ. The ends lost 5 bases at V and 5 bases at J; junction bases unmatched: 5. The CDR3 is 16 amino acids. In DNA, the CDR3 is TGTGCCAGCAGCCGGGGACTAGCGGGGGGGCACGAGACCCAGTACTTC. It yields the protein CASSRGLAGGHETQYF.

V usage is TRBV7-2 and J usage is TRBJ1-6; 9 positions match TRBD1. J was trimmed by 10 bases and V by 2 bases; bases with no gene match: 15. The CDR3 has 18 residues. Germline values: CDR1 SGHTA, CDR2 FQGNSA. CDR3 residues: CASSLRGTGNEFESPLHF. The CDR3 coding sequence is TGTGCCAGCAGCTTAAGGGGGACAGGGAACGAATTCGAATCACCCCTCCACTTT.

This chain uses TRBV15 with TRBJ2-1; 13 bases agree with TRBD2. V was clipped by 8 bases and J by 5 bases; unmatched bases: 15. The germline V gene encodes CDR1 LNHNV and CDR2 YYDKDF (reference sequence). This CDR3 is 18 amino acids long. The CDR3: CATQTPGLAGRLNNEQFF. The DNA of the CDR3 is TGTGCCACCCAGACTCCGGGACTAGCGGGGCGTCTGAACAATGAGCAGTTCTTC.

This rearrangement joins TRBV28 to TRBJ2-7; TRBD2 aligns across 10 bases. Germline V gene sequence: CDR1 MDHEN, CDR2 SYDVKM. Trimming cost V 6 bases and J 5 bases; bases outside gene matches: 10. The CDR3 sequence is 15 residues long. Written as DNA, the CDR3 is TGTGCCAGCAGCCTACCTAGCGGGAGTTCGGACGAGCAGTACTTC. Amino acid sequence: CASSLPSGSSDEQYF. The full variable domain, rest sourced from reference TRBV28 and TRBJ2-7, is DVKVTQSSRYLVKRTGEKVFLECVQDMDHENMFWYRQDPGLGLRLIYFSYDVKMKEKGDIPEGYSVSREKKERFSLILESASTNQTSMYLCASSLPSGSSDEQYFGPGTRLTVT.

This clone was detected only a few times. CDR3 loop: CASSPQPGLTYEQYF. The CDR3 coding sequence is TGTGCCAGCTCACCACAACCGGGACTTACCTACGAGCAGTACTTC. The chain employs TRBV18 and TRBJ2-7; D may be TRBD2 (6 bases). Germline V CDR1 and CDR2: KGHSH, LQKENI. The CDR3 runs to 15 residues. Trimming cost V 1 base and J 2 bases, with 12 bases left between them. The full variable domain, its missing parts supplied by reference TRBV18 and TRBJ2-7, is NAGVMQNPRHLVRRRGQEARLRCSPMKGHSHVYWYRQLPEEGLKFMVYLQKENIIDESGMPKERFSAEFPKEGPSILRIQQVVRGDSAAYFCASSPQPGLTYEQYFGPGTRLTVT.

This clone showed up just once. The DNA of the CDR3 is TGCGCCAGCAGCCCAGGCACCGGGGAGCTGTTTTTT. This gives the protein CASSPGTGELFF. V is TRBV5-1 and J is TRBJ2-2; D is unclear. This CDR3 is 12 amino acids long. Germline V lookup: CDR1 SGHRS, CDR2 YFSETQ. V was trimmed by 4 bases and J by 4 bases, leaving 5 bases between them. Full variable domain (outside the CDR3, taken from reference TRBV5-1 and TRBJ2-2): KAGVTQTPRYLIKTRGQQVTLSCSPISGHRSVSWYQQTPGQGLQFLFEYFSETQRNKGNFPGRFSGRQFSNSRSEMNVSTLELGDSALYLCASSPGTGELFFGEGSRLTVL.

This rearrangement joins TRBV14 to TRBJ1-4; D gene uncertain. The CDR3 is made up of 16 amino acids. V dropped 6 bases and J dropped 0 bases, with 14 bases sitting between them. Germline CDR1 reads SGHDN; CDR2 reads FVKESK. DNA for the CDR3: TGTGCCAGCAGTCATTGGGCAGACGCAACTAATGAAAAACTGTTTTTT. This gives the protein CASSHWADATNEKLFF.

This CDR3 reads CASSFPDSYGYTF. CDR3 bases: TGTGCCAGCAGCTTCCCAGACTCCTATGGCTACACCTTC. The chain is built from TRBV5-4 and TRBJ1-2; no clear D. V lost 2 bases and J 4 bases, leaving 9 bases between the germline ends. In germline, CDR1 is SGHNT, CDR2 YYREEE (reference sequence). The CDR3 is made up of 13 amino acids.

This sequence joins TRBV2 and TRBJ2-7, with a tentative D call TRBD1 (6 bases). Germline V lookup: CDR1 SNHLY, CDR2 FYNNEI. V lost 3 bases and J 5 bases, leaving 14 bases between the germline ends. CDR3 length: 14 residues. The CDR3 bases are TGTGCCAGCAGTGACCAGGGGAGTAGCGACGAGCAGTACTTC. This sequence encodes CASSDQGSSDEQYF. The variable domain in full, completed from reference TRBV2 and TRBJ2-7, reads EPEVTQTPSHQVTQMGQEVILRCVPISNHLYFYWYRQILGQKVEFLVSFYNNEISEKSEIFDDQFSVERPDGSNFTLKIRSTKLEDSAMYFCASSDQGSSDEQYFGPGTRLTVT.

The chain uses TRBV7-3 and TRBJ1-1; D unresolved. Trimming removed 2 bases at V and 6 bases at J, with 13 bases between. Germline CDR1 SGHTA, CDR2 FQGTGA. The CDR3 loop spans 14 amino acids. The CDR3 DNA sequence: TGTGCCAGCAGCTTAGGGCCGTGGGAGGCTGAAGCTTTCTTT. Its translation: CASSLGPWEAEAFF. The full variable domain, rest sourced from reference TRBV7-3 and TRBJ1-1, is GAGVSQTPSNKVTEKGKYVELRCDPISGHTALYWYRQSLGQGPEFLIYFQGTGAADDSGLPNDRFFAVRPEGSVSTLKIQRTERGDSAVYLCASSLGPWEAEAFFGQGTRLTVV.

To note about this clone: Other DNA sequences in the same sample also yield this CDR3. The gene calls are TRBV28 and TRBJ1-5; D may be TRBD1 (6 bases). This CDR3 contains 14 residues. V lost 2 bases and J lost 4, with 9 bases in between. CDR1 is MDHEN, CDR2 SYDVKM, per germline. The CDR3 DNA reads TGTGCCAGCAGTTTACGCCAGGGGAATCAGCCCCAGCATTTT. This translates into CASSLRQGNQPQHF.

This chain uses TRBV11-2 with TRBJ1-1; 7 nucleotides match TRBD1. CDR3 length equals 14 residues. Per the germline V gene, CDR1 is SGHAT and CDR2 is FQNNGV. V was pared by 5 bases and J by 5 bases, with 8 bases of the junction left unmatched. CDR3 sequence: CASSLKMTGTEAFF. CDR3 in DNA: TGTGCCAGCAGCCTCAAGATGACAGGGACTGAAGCTTTCTTT.

The chain is built from TRBV15 and TRBJ1-5, with 10 positions matching TRBD1. From germline, CDR1 is LNHNV and CDR2 YYDKDF (reference sequence). The V segment lost 3 bases and the J segment 4 bases; nucleotides outside the gene matches: 9. This CDR3 region has 17 residues. The CDR3 sequence is CATSRDRQGASNQPQHF. CDR3 sequence (DNA): TGTGCCACCAGCAGGGACCGACAGGGGGCGAGTAATCAGCCCCAGCATTTT.

J is TRBJ2-1 and V is TRBV13; 9 bases align to TRBD1. Per germline, CDR1 PRHDT and CDR2 FYEKMQ (reference sequence). The CDR3 runs to 15 residues. V gave up 4 bases and J gave up 6 bases; unmatched junction bases: 7. CDR3 DNA: TGTGCCAGCAGCTCCGGGACAGGGCTTCTCAATGAGCAGTTCTTC. As protein: CASSSGTGLLNEQFF.

This clone came up a few times. J is TRBJ2-3 and V is TRBV7-9; TRBD1 might be the D (6 bases). Germline values: CDR1 SEHNR, CDR2 FQNEAQ (reference sequence). The V end was cut by 5 bases, the J end by 4 bases, with 7 bases between. The CDR3 has 12 residues. The CDR3 DNA reads TGTGCCAGCAGCGGGACACCAGATACGCAGTATTTT. This gives the protein CASSGTPDTQYF. The whole variable domain, filled in from reference TRBV7-9 and TRBJ2-3, reads DTGVSQNPRHKITKRGQNVTFRCDPISEHNRLYWYRQTLGQGPEFLTYFQNEAQLEKSRLLSDRFSAERPKGSFSTLEIQRTEQGDSAMYLCASSGTPDTQYFGPGTRLTVL.

This clone has a handful of counts. This chain joins TRBV5-1 and TRBJ1-4; 10 nucleotides match TRBD1. The germline V gene encodes CDR1 SGHRS and CDR2 YFSETQ. With 4 bases clipped from V and 5 bases from J, the junction kept 2 bases outside the gene matches. CDR3 length equals 14 residues. This CDR3 reads CASSPGQGNEKLFF. CDR3 DNA sequence: TGCGCCAGCAGCCCGGGACAGGGGAATGAAAAACTGTTTTTT. Full variable domain (rest looked up from reference TRBV5-1 and TRBJ1-4): KAGVTQTPRYLIKTRGQQVTLSCSPISGHRSVSWYQQTPGQGLQFLFEYFSETQRNKGNFPGRFSGRQFSNSRSEMNVSTLELGDSALYLCASSPGQGNEKLFFGSGTQLSVL.